The sequence of this T cell receptor (beta chain) was determined in a study of CD8 T cells in ankylosing spondylitis. Findings of the study overall: Ankylosing spondylitis blood appeared to carry a characteristic TCR beta motif of roughly eight highly homologous variants. As reported, disease-linked clones showed significant enrichment in matched ankylosing spondylitis synovial fluid.

This clonotype was observed at least ten times. Its antigen is not known. This CDR3 is 17 amino acids long. Germline assignment: CDR1 KGHSH and CDR2 LQKENI. The V gene lost 0 bases and the J gene lost 1 base, with 15 bases spanning the gap. Libraries of TCR beta came from quantitative 5'-RACE with molecular barcodes. Using its own MiXCR run on the 5' RACE reads, TCRdb lists one record per CDR3 protein. The sample includes 500,000 to 650,000 distinct CDR3 sequences, approximately 5% of them seen just once. Specimen: blood, either unsorted or a sorted T cell fraction (not recorded which). The sequence was collected from a male donor with ankylosing spondylitis. V is TRBV18 and J is TRBJ1-1; D uncertain. The CDR3 loop reads CASSPPLGAIRNTEAFF. CDR3 bases: TGTGCCAGCTCACCACCTTTGGGAGCCATCAGGAACACTGAAGCTTTCTTT.